One sample yielded the 4 T cell receptor beta chains listed below, sequenced in a study of cytomegalovirus exposure and HLA in healthy donors. 13 Jbeta primers and 60 Vbeta primers were used for the PCR. The method was immunoSEQ multiplex PCR; TCRdb's version includes in-frame clones alone and lacks a portion of them. The sample carries 99,000 or so clones, 65% to 80% recorded once. Material: PBMCs. These receptors originate from a male donor in good health and CMV-seronegative.

This clone was seen just once. The chain recombines TRBV19 with TRBJ2-5; 8 bases match TRBD1. In germline, CDR1 is LNHDA, CDR2 SQIVND (reference sequence). The CDR3 runs to 15 residues. The trim removed 3 bases at V and 1 base at J, leaving 4 bases unmatched. CDR3 amino acids: CASSMDRAGQETQYF. CDR3 DNA: TGTGCCAGTAGTATGGACAGGGCGGGCCAAGAGACCCAGTACTTC.

This clone was observed once. The rearrangement uses TRBV7-2 and TRBJ2-7; TRBD2 aligns across 9 bases. V was clipped by 1 base and J by 4 bases; unmatched bases: 8. The length of the CDR3 is 16 residues. CDR1 and CDR2 (germline): SGHTA, FQGNSA. CDR3 sequence reads: CASSLDGAGGPYEQYF. The CDR3 DNA follows: TGTGCCAGCAGCTTAGACGGCGCGGGAGGGCCTTACGAGCAGTACTTC.

The CDR3 is CASSAGQGKAEQYF. The CDR3 region has the DNA TGTGCCAGCAGCGCGGGACAGGGAAAGGCCGAGCAGTACTTC. The rearrangement links TRBV11-3 to TRBJ2-7; TRBD1 matches 9 bases. CDR1 and CDR2 from the germline V gene are SGHNT and YENEEA. The CDR3 has 14 residues. J lost 6 bases, V lost 5 bases, and 8 bases had no gene match.

This clone was counted once. The chain employs TRBV12-5 and TRBJ2-2, with D unclear. Trimming took off 6 bases at V and 1 base at J, with 6 bases between the two ends. Germline V CDR1 and CDR2: LGHNT, FRNRAP. The CDR3 contains 13 residues. As DNA, the CDR3 is TGTGCTAGTGGCGCAGGGAACACCGGGGAGCTGTTTTTT. This codes for CASGAGNTGELFF.